These 18 T cell receptor beta chains were all obtained from the same sample, sequenced in a study of T cells in women clearing cervical HPV infection. Repertoires were generated with immunoSEQ multiplex PCR, while TCRdb's copy carries only in-frame clones and drops some. The repertoire table contains 23,000 or so clones. The specimen was blood buffy coat. These receptor sequences come from a woman between 18 and 70 years old with a cervical HPV16 infection that either progressed to CIN3+ or cleared (not recorded which).

About this clone: The read stops 3 residues short of the end of the CDR3; the missing end is completed from the germline J gene. The rearrangement joins TRBV20-1 to TRBJ1-5, with D possibly TRBD1 on 5 matching bases. Trimming shortened V by 6 bases and J by 2 bases, and 14 bases separated the two germline ends. CDR3 size: 14 residues. Germline-derived CDR1 and CDR2 are DFQATT and SNEGSKA (reference sequence). The CDR3 is CSAHRQGGNQPQHF. The CDR3 bases that were read are TGCAGTGCCCACCGACAAGGGGGCAATCAGCCC.

As for this clone: The DNA ends 3 residues before the CDR3 does, and the rest of the CDR3 is filled in from the germline J gene. This chain uses TRBV5-8 with TRBJ2-1; maybe TRBD1 (6 bases). The CDR3 spans 13 residues. Germline V gene lookup returns CDR1 SGHTS and CDR2 YDEGEE. The V end lost 0 bases, the J end lost 9 bases, and 10 bases lay between the germline ends. The DNA read from the CDR3 is TGTGCCAGCAGCTTGGGACAGGCCGGTGAG. Translation: CASSLGQAGE. The complete CDR3 protein is CASSLGQAGEQFF.

On this clone itself: The observed sequence ends 3 residues before the CDR3 terminus, with the missing tail filled in from the germline J gene. V and J are TRBV7-3 and TRBJ2-3; D is unresolved. V dropped 5 bases and J dropped 2 bases, with 11 bases sitting between them. Germline loops: CDR1 SGHTA, CDR2 FQGTGA. The CDR3 is 14 amino acids. CDR3 residues: CASSPDAVTDTQYF. The CDR3 bases that were read are TGTGCCAGCAGCCCCGACGCGGTCACAGATACG.

For this clone: The read falls 3 residues short of the CDR3 end, and the missing part is taken from the germline J gene. The chain links TRBV20-1 to TRBJ2-7; TRBD1 might be the D (6 bases). The CDR3 is 14 residues long. V was shortened by 2 bases and J by 3 bases, with 14 bases between the two germline ends. Germline V gene data show CDR1 as DFQATT and CDR2 as SNEGSKA (reference sequence). The CDR3 loop is CSARPRTALYEQYF. The CDR3 DNA, read in part, is TGCAGTGCTAGACCAAGGACAGCCCTCTACGAG.

CDR3 DNA (partial): TGTGCCATCAGGACGGAAAGCGGGGGGAAGAATGAG. It translates to CAIRTESGGKNE. The entire CDR3 sequence reads CAIRTESGGKNEQFF. This rearrangement joins TRBV10-3 to TRBJ2-1; TRBD2 aligns across 9 bases. The CDR3 end is not reached by the read, which stops 3 residues before it; the germline J gene fills it in. Germline V gene lookup returns CDR1 ENHRY and CDR2 SYGVKD. Losses at the gene ends were 6 bases for V and 7 bases for J; bases not matched to a gene: 10. CDR3 length: 15 residues.

Points on this clone: The CDR3 end is not reached by the read, which stops 3 residues before it; the germline J gene fills it in. V and J are TRBV13 and TRBJ2-7, with 7 nucleotides matching TRBD2. The CDR3 spans 16 residues. Germline V gives CDR1 PRHDT, CDR2 FYEKMQ (reference sequence). The V and J ends lost 0 bases and 3 bases, in that order; junction bases with no gene match: 8. CDR3 loop: CASSLGPRELGYEQYF. CDR3 DNA, as far as it was read: TGTGCCAGCAGCTTAGGACCGCGGGAGCTTGGCTACGAG.

Note on this clone: The read gets to within 3 residues of the CDR3 end, and the germline J gene fills in the rest. This chain links TRBV9 with TRBJ1-2; TRBD1 matches at 7 bases. CDR3 size: 14 residues. The germline V gene encodes CDR1 SGDLS and CDR2 YYNGEE. V shed 0 bases, J shed 4 bases, and the junction held 3 bases outside the gene matches. The covered CDR3 bases are TGTGCCAGCAGCGTAGAGGGGGCTGGCTATGGC. Its protein product is CASSVEGAGYG. The full CDR3 protein is CASSVEGAGYGYTF. The complete variable domain, with remaining parts taken from reference TRBV9 and TRBJ1-2, reads DSGVTQTPKHLITATGQRVTLRCSPRSGDLSVYWYQQSLDQGLQFLIQYYNGEERAKGNILERFSAQQFPDLHSELNLSSLELGDSALYFCASSVEGAGYGYTFGSGTRLTVV.

To note about this clone: The CDR3 end falls 3 residues outside the read, so it is completed with the germline J gene. The chain carries TRBV20-1 and TRBJ2-1, with 12 positions matching TRBD2. Trimming took 5 bases from V and 5 from J; bases not matched to a gene: 7. The CDR3 is 15 amino acids. Looked up from germline, CDR1 is DFQATT and CDR2 is SNEGSKA (reference sequence). CDR3 residues: CSAGKTSGSNNEQFF. Incomplete CDR3 DNA: TGCAGTGCTGGGAAGACTAGCGGGAGTAACAATGAG.

To note about this clone: The CDR3 goes on 3 residues after the read ends, and that part is filled in from the germline J gene. J is TRBJ2-1 and V is TRBV19; 11 positions match TRBD2. The CDR3 totals 15 residues. Trimming at V came to 4 bases and at J to 6 bases, leaving 5 bases not matched to a gene. Germline CDR1 and CDR2: LNHDA and SQIVND (reference sequence). This chain's CDR3 is CASSTLAGGSNEQFF. Incomplete CDR3 DNA: TGTGCCAGTAGTACCTTAGCGGGAGGGTCCAATGAG.

Concerning this clone itself: The CDR3 end falls 3 residues outside the read, so it is completed with the germline J gene. V and J are TRBV7-3 and TRBJ2-3; maybe TRBD2 (5 bases). This CDR3 is built from 16 residues. Looked up from germline, CDR1 is SGHTA and CDR2 is FQGTGA. With 5 bases removed from V and 1 base from J, the gap between germline ends came to 16 bases. The part of the CDR3 DNA that was read is TGTGCCAGCAGCCCTGGACTTCCGATGGGCACAGATACG. This codes for CASSPGLPMGTDT. The whole CDR3 reads CASSPGLPMGTDTQYF.

On this clone itself: The read terminates 3 residues before the CDR3 end, so the remaining end is supplied by the germline J gene. The J gene is TRBJ2-3, the V gene TRBV6-1; 14 nucleotides line up with TRBD2. The length of the CDR3 is 15 residues. Germline V gives CDR1 MNHNS, CDR2 SASEGT. The J segment lost 3 bases and the V segment lost 4 bases, leaving 0 bases of the junction unmatched. The covered CDR3 bases are TGTGCCAGCAGTGGGACTAGCGGGAGGACAGATACG. Translated, it gives CASSGTSGRTDT. The full-length CDR3 reads as CASSGTSGRTDTQYF.

As for this clone: Sequencing ends 3 residues short of the CDR3 end; the germline J gene provides the rest. The genes are TRBV5-6 and TRBJ2-5, with D possibly being TRBD1 (5 bases). CDR3 size: 14 residues. The V end lost 2 bases, the J end lost 7 bases, and 15 bases lay between the germline ends. The germline gives CDR1 SGHDT, CDR2 YYEEEE. The CDR3: CASSFRQGIGTQYF. Partial CDR3 DNA: TGTGCCAGCAGCTTCCGGCAGGGAATTGGGACC.

Points on this clone: Read coverage stops 3 residues before the CDR3 terminus; the germline J gene supplies the remainder. The chain joins TRBV7-9 to TRBJ2-7; tentative D call: TRBD2 (5 bases). This CDR3 region has 15 residues. Germline V gives CDR1 SEHNR, CDR2 FQNEAQ (reference sequence). The V end lost 5 bases, the J end lost 5 bases, and 19 bases lay between the germline ends. This CDR3 reads CASSGSAAGQDEQYF. The part of the CDR3 DNA that was read is TGTGCCAGCAGCGGCAGTGCTGCGGGCCAGGACGAG. The full variable domain, its missing parts supplied by reference TRBV7-9 and TRBJ2-7, is DTGVSQNPRHKITKRGQNVTFRCDPISEHNRLYWYRQTLGQGPEFLTYFQNEAQLEKSRLLSDRFSAERPKGSFSTLEIQRTEQGDSAMYLCASSGSAAGQDEQYFGPGTRLTVT.

Concerning this clone: The CDR3 is cut off 3 residues early in the read; its end comes from the germline J gene. This chain joins TRBV19 and TRBJ2-6; maybe TRBD2 (7 bases). V was pared by 7 bases and J by 0 bases, with 13 bases between. The CDR3 extends over 16 amino acids. Germline loops: CDR1 LNHDA, CDR2 SQIVND (reference sequence). Incomplete CDR3 DNA: TGTGCCAGTAAGGGGGGGGTTCTCTCTGGGGCCAACGTC. It translates to CASKGGVLSGANV. The entire CDR3 reads CASKGGVLSGANVLTF. The whole variable domain, remainder taken from reference TRBV19 and TRBJ2-6, is DGGITQSPKYLFRKEGQNVTLSCEQNLNHDAMYWYRQDPGQGLRLIYYSQIVNDFQKGDIAEGYSVSREKKESFPLTVTSAQKNPTAFYLCASKGGVLSGANVLTFGAGSRLTVL.

On this clone itself: The read finishes 3 residues shy of the CDR3 end, and the germline J gene is used to complete it. The chain uses TRBV5-1 and TRBJ2-3; tentatively, D is TRBD2 (7 bases). CDR1 SGHRS and CDR2 YFSETQ come from the germline V gene. This CDR3 is built from 18 residues. Trimming took 0 bases from V and 3 from J, leaving 20 bases between them. The CDR3 bases that were read are TGCGCCAGCAGCTTGGCGAGGGGGGGGCAGAGGTGGACAGATACG. It translates to CASSLARGGQRWTDT. The whole CDR3 sequence reads CASSLARGGQRWTDTQYF.

About this clone: The DNA ends 3 residues before the CDR3 does, and the rest of the CDR3 is filled in from the germline J gene. V and J are TRBV12-3 or TRBV12-4 and TRBJ1-4; TRBD1 might be the D (6 bases). The V end was cut by 1 base, the J end by 7 bases, with 13 bases between. CDR3 length equals 15 residues. CDR3 bases read: TGTGCCAGCAGTTTAGGGCAGGGGCAGAGTGAAAAA. Protein sequence: CASSLGQGQSEK. The entire CDR3 protein is CASSLGQGQSEKLFF.

Remarks on this clone: The DNA ends 3 residues before the CDR3 does, and the rest of the CDR3 is filled in from the germline J gene. The chain recombines TRBV5-1 with TRBJ1-4; 8 nucleotides align to TRBD1. Germline V gives CDR1 SGHRS, CDR2 YFSETQ. This CDR3 contains 15 residues. Trimming took 0 bases from V and 7 from J; bases not matched to a gene: 5. The CDR3 sequence is CASSLGDRSFEKLFF. CDR3 DNA, as far as it was read: TGCGCCAGCAGCTTGGGGGACAGGAGTTTTGAAAAA.

Notes on this clone: The CDR3 extends 3 residues past the end of the read, so its final part is completed from the germline J gene. J is TRBJ2-5 and V is TRBV7-6; 8 bases align to TRBD2. Trimming removed 5 bases from V and 0 bases from J; junction bases left unmatched: 2. This CDR3 is built from 14 residues. CDR1 and CDR2 from the germline V gene are SGHVS and FNYEAQ. This CDR3 reads CASSRLAHQETQYF. Incomplete CDR3 DNA: TGTGCCAGCAGCAGACTAGCGCACCAAGAGACC.